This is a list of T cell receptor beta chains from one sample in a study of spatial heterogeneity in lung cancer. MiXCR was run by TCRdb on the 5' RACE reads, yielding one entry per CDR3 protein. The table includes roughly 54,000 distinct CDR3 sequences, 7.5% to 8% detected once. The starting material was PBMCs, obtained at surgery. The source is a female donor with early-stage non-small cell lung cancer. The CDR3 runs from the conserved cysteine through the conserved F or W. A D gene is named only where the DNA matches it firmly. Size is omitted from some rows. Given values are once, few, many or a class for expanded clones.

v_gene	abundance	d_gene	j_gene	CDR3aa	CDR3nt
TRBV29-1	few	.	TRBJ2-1	CSARQDSSYNEQFF	TGCAGCGCCCGACAGGATAGCTCCTACAATGAGCAGTTCTTC
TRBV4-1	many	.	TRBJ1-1	CASSQVLDIEAFF	TGCGCCAGCAGCCAAGTTCTTGACATAGAAGCTTTCTTT
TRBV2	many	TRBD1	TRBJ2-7	CASSAGDSGEHFYEQYF	TGTGCCAGCAGTGCTGGGGACAGCGGAGAACACTTCTACGAGCAGTACTTC
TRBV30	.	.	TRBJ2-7	CAWSAGLGVTYEQYF	TGTGCCTGGAGCGCAGGGCTGGGGGTAACCTACGAGCAGTACTTC
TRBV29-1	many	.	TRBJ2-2	CSVAWSTGELFF	TGCAGCGTTGCCTGGAGCACCGGGGAGCTGTTTTTT
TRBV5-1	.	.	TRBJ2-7	CASSAAGDNLRAMYF	TGCGCCAGCAGCGCCGCAGGGGACAACCTACGAGCAATGTACTTC
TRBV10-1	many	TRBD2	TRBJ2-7	CASSASGETYEQYF	TGCGCCAGCTCGGCTAGCGGGGAAACCTACGAGCAGTACTTC
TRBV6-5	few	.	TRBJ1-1	CASMRESRAFF	TGTGCCAGCATGAGAGAAAGCCGAGCTTTCTTT
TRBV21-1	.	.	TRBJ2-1	CASRNSGLAHSYNEQFF	TGTGCCAGCAGGAATTCGGGACTAGCCCATTCCTACAATGAGCAGTTCTTC
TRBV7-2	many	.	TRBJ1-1	CASSLSVGGSSMNTEAFF	TGTGCCAGCAGCTTATCCGTCGGGGGGAGTAGCATGAACACTGAAGCTTTCTTT
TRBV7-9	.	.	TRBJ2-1	CASSLTGLTNYNEQFF	TGTGCCAGCAGCTTAACCGGGCTCACTAACTACAATGAGCAGTTCTTC
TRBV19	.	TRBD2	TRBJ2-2	CASSPGLAGAGELFF	TGTGCCAGTAGCCCAGGACTAGCGGGGGCCGGGGAGCTGTTTTTT
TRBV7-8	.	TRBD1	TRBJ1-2	CASSPDRGDGYTF	TGTGCCAGCAGCCCGGACAGGGGTGATGGCTACACCTTC
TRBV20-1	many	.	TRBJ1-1	CSGWALSEAFF	TGCAGTGGGTGGGCTCTTTCTGAAGCTTTCTTT
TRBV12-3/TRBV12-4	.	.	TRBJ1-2	CASSFVGVGYGYTF	TGTGCCAGCAGTTTCGTAGGGGTGGGCTATGGCTACACCTTC
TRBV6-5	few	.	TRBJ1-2	CASSTVANYGYTF	TGTGCCAGCAGCACCGTAGCTAACTATGGCTACACCTTC
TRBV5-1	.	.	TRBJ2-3	CASSLQGGGTDTQYF	TGCGCCAGCAGCCTACAGGGAGGGGGTACAGATACGCAGTATTTT
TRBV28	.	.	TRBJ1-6	CASITAGTRNSPLHF	TGTGCCAGCATCACAGCCGGGACCAGGAATTCACCCCTCCACTTT
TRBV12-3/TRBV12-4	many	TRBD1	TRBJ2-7	CASSGQGISYEQYF	TGTGCCAGCAGCGGACAGGGTATCTCCTACGAGCAGTACTTC
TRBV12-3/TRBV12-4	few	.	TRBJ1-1	CASKLTGGGTEAFF	TGTGCCAGCAAGCTAACGGGGGGAGGCACTGAAGCTTTCTTT
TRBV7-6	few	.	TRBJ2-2	CASSPKEVNTGELFF	TGTGCCAGCAGCCCTAAGGAGGTGAACACCGGGGAGCTGTTTTTT
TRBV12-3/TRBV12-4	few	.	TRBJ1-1	CASSTGLRAFF	TGTGCCAGCAGCACAGGGTTGAGAGCTTTCTTT
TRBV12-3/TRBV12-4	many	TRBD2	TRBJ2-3	CASSLAPSGGARTQYF	TGTGCCAGCAGTTTAGCGCCTAGCGGGGGGGCCCGCACGCAGTATTTT
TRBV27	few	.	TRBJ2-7	CASSRAGWTYEQYF	TGTGCCAGCAGTCGAGCAGGGTGGACCTACGAGCAGTACTTC
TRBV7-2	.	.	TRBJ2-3	CASSLRQGDTQYF	TGTGCCAGCAGCCTTCGGCAGGGAGATACGCAGTATTTT
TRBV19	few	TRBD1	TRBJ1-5	CATHDRAGQPQHF	TGTGCCACCCACGACAGGGCCGGGCAGCCCCAGCATTTT
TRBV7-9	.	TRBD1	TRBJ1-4	CASSLGDSTNEKLFF	TGTGCCAGCAGCTTAGGGGACAGTACTAATGAAAAACTGTTTTTT
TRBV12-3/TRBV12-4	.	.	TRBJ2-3	CASSLAATATDTQYF	TGTGCCAGCAGTTTAGCGGCGACAGCCACAGATACGCAGTATTTT
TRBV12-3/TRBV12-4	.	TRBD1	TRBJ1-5	CASRPTGPRNEPQHF	TGTGCCAGCAGACCGACAGGGCCTCGGAATGAGCCCCAGCATTTT
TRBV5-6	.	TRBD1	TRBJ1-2	CASTWAGGYGYTF	TGTGCCAGCACTTGGGCAGGGGGCTATGGCTACACCTTC
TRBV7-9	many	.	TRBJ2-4	CASSRTGENIQYF	TGTGCCAGCAGCCGAACCGGGGAAAACATTCAGTACTTC
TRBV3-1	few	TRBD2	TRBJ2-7	CASSQDTSGGNSYEQYF	TGTGCCAGCAGCCAAGACACTAGCGGGGGGAACTCCTACGAGCAGTACTTC
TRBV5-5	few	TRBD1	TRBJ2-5	CASSFHPDRGQETQYF	TGTGCCAGCAGCTTCCACCCCGACAGGGGACAAGAGACCCAGTACTTC
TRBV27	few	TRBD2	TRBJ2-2	CASSPGLAGGADTGELFF	TGTGCCAGCAGTCCGGGACTAGCGGGGGGGGCAGACACCGGGGAGCTGTTTTTT
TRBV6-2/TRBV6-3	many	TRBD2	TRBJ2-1	CASRRLAGGTYNEQFF	TGTGCCAGCAGGAGACTAGCGGGGGGGACCTACAATGAGCAGTTCTTC
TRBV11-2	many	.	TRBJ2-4	CASTLMGGDGWDIQYF	TGTGCCAGCACCCTAATGGGCGGGGATGGTTGGGACATTCAGTACTTC
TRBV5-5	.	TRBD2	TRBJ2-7	CASSLVGTSSEQYF	TGTGCCAGCAGCTTGGTAGGGACTAGCTCCGAGCAGTACTTC
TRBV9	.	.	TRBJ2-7	CASGRSYEQYF	TGTGCCAGCGGGAGAAGCTACGAGCAGTACTTC
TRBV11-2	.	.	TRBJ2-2	CASTLQGLNTGELFF	TGTGCCAGCACCCTTCAGGGTCTGAACACCGGGGAGCTGTTTTTT
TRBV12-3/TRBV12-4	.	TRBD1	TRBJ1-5	CASSLARGFQPQHF	TGTGCCAGCAGTTTGGCCAGGGGGTTTCAGCCCCAGCATTTT
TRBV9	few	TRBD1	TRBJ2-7	CASSVDRGMYEQYF	TGTGCCAGCAGCGTAGACAGGGGGATGTACGAGCAGTACTTC
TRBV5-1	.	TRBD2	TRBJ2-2	CASSLKLAGAAGELFF	TGCGCCAGCAGCTTGAAGCTAGCGGGGGCCGCCGGGGAGCTGTTTTTT
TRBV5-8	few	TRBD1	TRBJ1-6	CASSPRTGVFSPLHF	TGTGCCAGCAGCCCAAGGACAGGGGTCTTCTCACCCCTCCACTTT
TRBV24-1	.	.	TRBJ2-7	CATPPPTGITYEQYF	TGTGCCACCCCACCCCCGACGGGGATTACCTACGAGCAGTACTTC
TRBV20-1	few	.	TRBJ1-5	CSARDGLRAGSNQPQHF	TGCAGTGCTAGAGATGGGCTCAGGGCCGGTAGCAATCAGCCCCAGCATTTT
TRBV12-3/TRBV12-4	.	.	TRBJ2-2	CASATGNTGELFF	TGTGCCAGCGCCACAGGGAACACCGGGGAGCTGTTTTTT
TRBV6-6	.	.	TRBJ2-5	CASSYPTGPQQETQYF	TGTGCCAGCAGTTACCCGACAGGACCGCAGCAAGAGACCCAGTACTTC
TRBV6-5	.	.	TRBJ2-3	CASSYSASVDTQYF	TGTGCCAGCAGTTACTCGGCTTCAGTGGATACGCAGTATTTT
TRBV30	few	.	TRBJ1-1	CAWDGKEGTSTEAFF	TGTGCCTGGGACGGGAAGGAGGGAACGAGCACTGAAGCTTTCTTT
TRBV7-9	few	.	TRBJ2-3	CASSYGGGFFLPDTQYF	TGTGCCAGCAGCTACGGGGGCGGGTTTTTTCTTCCAGATACGCAGTATTTT
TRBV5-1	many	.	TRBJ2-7	CASSEQPISYEQYF	TGCGCCAGCAGTGAGCAACCCATCTCCTACGAGCAGTACTTC
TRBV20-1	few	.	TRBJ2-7	CSARGGQKPYEQYF	TGCAGTGCTAGAGGTGGACAAAAACCCTACGAGCAGTACTTC